The TCR beta chain under discussion was sequenced for a study of OX40 agonist ivuxolimab in advanced cancers. About the research overall: In this cohort, patients received ivuxolimab, an agonistic anti-OX40 (CD134) antibody.

The CDR3 is 17 residues long. The V and J ends lost 7 bases and 0 bases, in that order; junction bases with no gene match: 10. Germline V lookup: CDR1 SGHVS, CDR2 FQNEAQ. If patients had autoimmune disease history or systemic immunosuppression, they were excluded. Some clones are missing from TCRdb's copy, which holds only in-frame ones; the method was immunoSEQ multiplex PCR. The sample holds 45,000 to 50,000 clones; roughly 88% are singletons and the top ten take around 19%. Sample: CD4+ or CD8+ T cells sorted from blood, taken in a trial of the OX40 agonist ivuxolimab. The rearrangement links TRBV7-8 to TRBJ1-5, with 9 bases matching TRBD1. The receptor was derived from an adult with an advanced solid tumor such as melanoma, head and neck, liver or kidney cancer. The DNA of the CDR3 is TGTGCCAGCACCATGGGACAGGGAAAATATAGCAATCAGCCCCAGCATTTT. This gives the protein CASTMGQGKYSNQPQHF.